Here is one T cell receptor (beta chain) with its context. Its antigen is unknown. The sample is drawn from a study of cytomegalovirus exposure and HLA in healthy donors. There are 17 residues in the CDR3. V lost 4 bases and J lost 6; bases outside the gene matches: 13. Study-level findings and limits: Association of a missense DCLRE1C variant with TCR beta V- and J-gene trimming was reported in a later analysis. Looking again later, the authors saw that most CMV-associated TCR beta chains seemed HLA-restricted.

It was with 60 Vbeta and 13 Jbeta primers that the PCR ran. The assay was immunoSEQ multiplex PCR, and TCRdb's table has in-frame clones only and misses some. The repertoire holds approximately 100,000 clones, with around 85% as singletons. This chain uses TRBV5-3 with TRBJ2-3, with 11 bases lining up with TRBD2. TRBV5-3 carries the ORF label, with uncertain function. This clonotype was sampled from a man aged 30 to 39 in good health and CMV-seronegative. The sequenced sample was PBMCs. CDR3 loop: CARSLSAGTSGADTQYF. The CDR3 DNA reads TGTGCCAGAAGCCTTTCGGCAGGGACTAGCGGAGCGGATACGCAGTATTTT.